The 31 T cell receptor beta chains below were found in one sample sequenced in a study of OX40 agonist ivuxolimab in advanced cancers. Clones were read by immunoSEQ multiplex PCR, and TCRdb kept only the in-frame ones, dropping some. Of 45,000 or so clones in the sample, more than 65% were seen once. Here the sequenced sample was CD4+ or CD8+ T cells sorted from blood, taken in a trial of the OX40 agonist ivuxolimab. The receptors here all came from an adult with an advanced solid tumor such as melanoma, head and neck, liver or kidney cancer.

The chain uses TRBV5-6 and TRBJ2-3; 8 positions agree with TRBD2. The CDR3 runs 15 residues. The J segment lost 4 bases and the V segment lost 1 base, leaving 5 bases of the junction unmatched. Germline values: CDR1 SGHDT, CDR2 YYEEEE. As DNA, the CDR3 is TGTGCCAGCAGCTTGAGCCTAGCGGGTGCAGATACGCAGTATTTT. Its translation is CASSLSLAGADTQYF.

The chain is built from TRBV5-1 and TRBJ1-1; D call uncertain. The CDR3 is 13 amino acids. V was trimmed by 3 bases and J by 1 base, leaving 7 bases between them. CDR1 and CDR2 from the germline V gene are SGHRS and YFSETQ. The CDR3 DNA reads as TGCGCCAGCAGCTCTACAGAGAACACTGAAGCTTTCTTT. This gives the protein CASSSTENTEAFF.

The CDR3: CASSSRPETQYF. The DNA for the CDR3 is TGTGCCAGCAGTTCTAGGCCGGAGACCCAGTACTTC. This chain joins TRBV6-6 and TRBJ2-5; D unresolved. CDR1 and CDR2 (germline): MNHNY, SVGAGI (reference sequence). V was trimmed by 4 bases and J by 5 bases, leaving 8 bases between them. This CDR3 contains 12 residues.

The CDR3 region has the DNA TGCGCCAGCAGCCAAGCCAAGGGCGGAGAGACCCAGTACTTC. Protein product: CASSQAKGGETQYF. This chain connects TRBV4-3 to TRBJ2-5, with unresolved D. The CDR3 length is 14 residues. Germline V gene sequence: CDR1 LGHNA, CDR2 YSLEER. Between the trimmed V and J ends, which lost 1 base and 4 bases, there was a span of 10 bases.

This chain uses TRBV12-5 with TRBJ1-5, with a weak D call TRBD1 (5 bases). There are 15 residues in the CDR3. The V and J ends lost 0 bases and 5 bases respectively, with 11 bases between them. Germline-derived CDR1 and CDR2 are LGHNT and FRNRAP. This CDR3 reads CASGLVPTGDQPQHF. Written as DNA, the CDR3 is TGTGCTAGTGGTTTGGTACCCACAGGTGATCAGCCCCAGCATTTT.

This rearrangement joins TRBV15 to TRBJ2-1; D is perhaps TRBD2 (6 bases). This CDR3 is 13 amino acids long. Germline CDR1 is LNHNV and CDR2 is YYDKDF (reference sequence). Trimming stripped 5 bases from V and 10 bases from J, with 15 bases between. The chain's CDR3 is CATSLFHGGEQFF. In DNA form, the CDR3 reads TGTGCCACCAGCCTTTTTCACGGGGGAGAGCAGTTCTTC.

This clone was observed a handful of times. CDR3 sequence (DNA): TGTGCCAGCAGTGATGAGGAGGCTAGCGTTACCCTCACAGATACGCAGTATTTT. Protein product: CASSDEEASVTLTDTQYF. The chain carries TRBV6-1 and TRBJ2-3; weak D call: TRBD2 (6 bases). V dropped 3 bases and J dropped 2 bases, with 21 bases sitting between them. Germline loops: CDR1 MNHNS, CDR2 SASEGT. The CDR3 loop spans 18 amino acids.

This clone occurred once. The rearrangement uses TRBV6-5 and TRBJ2-3; D is ambiguous. Between the trimmed V and J ends, which lost 6 bases and 2 bases, there was a span of 12 bases. Germline lookup yields CDR1 MNHEY and CDR2 SVGAGI. This CDR3 spans 14 amino acids. The CDR3 nucleotides are TGTGCCAGCAGGCCCCCAGCGCACACAGATACGCAGTATTTT. Translated: CASRPPAHTDTQYF.

This clone was found once. The gene calls are TRBV7-9 and TRBJ2-7; the D gene is possibly TRBD1 (7 bases). The CDR3 has 16 amino acids. Trimming left V 4 bases short and J 1 base short, with 17 bases between. Germline CDR1 and CDR2: SEHNR and FQNEAQ (reference sequence). CDR3 protein: CASSWFQAGQSYEQYF. The CDR3, as DNA: TGTGCCAGCAGCTGGTTCCAGGCGGGACAGTCCTACGAGCAGTACTTC.

V is TRBV6-5 and J is TRBJ2-7; D gene ambiguous. V gave up 5 bases and J gave up 3 bases, with 5 bases separating them. Germline CDR1 is MNHEY and CDR2 is SVGAGI. There are 11 residues in the CDR3. Here the CDR3 reads CASSTNYEQYF. Here the CDR3 DNA reads TGTGCCAGCAGTACTAACTACGAGCAGTACTTC.

This clone has a handful of counts. The chain carries TRBV19 and TRBJ2-7; D call uncertain. V lost 1 base to trimming and J lost 0 bases, with 7 bases between them. This CDR3 contains 14 residues. Germline loops: CDR1 LNHDA, CDR2 SQIVND (reference sequence). DNA of the CDR3: TGTGCCAGTAGTATAGGAACGGCCTCCTACGAGCAGTACTTC. This encodes CASSIGTASYEQYF.

The V call is TRBV4-3, the J call TRBJ2-3; the D is unclear. Germline lookup yields CDR1 LGHNA and CDR2 YSLEER. This CDR3 has 14 residues. Trimming left V 0 bases short and J 1 base short, with 5 bases between. CDR3 region: CASSQEARTDTQYF. CDR3 nucleotide sequence: TGCGCCAGCAGCCAAGAGGCTCGCACAGATACGCAGTATTTT.

The gene calls are TRBV5-1 and TRBJ2-3; 7 bases line up with TRBD1. Germline V gene lookup returns CDR1 SGHRS and CDR2 YFSETQ. The J segment lost 7 bases and the V segment lost 0 bases, leaving 5 bases of the junction unmatched. The CDR3 sequence is 14 residues long. The CDR3 coding sequence is TGCGCCAGCAGCTTGGAAGGGGGCTTGTATACGCAGTATTTT. Its protein is CASSLEGGLYTQYF.

The gene calls are TRBV5-1 and TRBJ1-1, with TRBD1 matching 7 bases. The length of the CDR3 is 15 residues. The V segment lost 4 bases and the J segment 5 bases; nucleotides outside the gene matches: 11. The germline CDR1 and CDR2 sequences are SGHRS and YFSETQ. Here the CDR3 reads CASSLTTGAWTEAFF. The CDR3, as DNA: TGCGCCAGCAGCCTAACCACAGGGGCGTGGACTGAAGCTTTCTTT. Using reference TRBV5-1 and TRBJ1-1 for the parts outside the CDR3, the full variable domain is KAGVTQTPRYLIKTRGQQVTLSCSPISGHRSVSWYQQTPGQGLQFLFEYFSETQRNKGNFPGRFSGRQFSNSRSEMNVSTLELGDSALYLCASSLTTGAWTEAFFGQGTRLTVV.

The chain carries TRBV21-1 and TRBJ2-3; TRBD1 was called by the table and not checked on the DNA. TRBV21-1 is an annotated pseudogene. This CDR3 is built from 12 residues. The CDR3 bases are TGTGCCAGCGTCCGTCCAGTAGATACGCAGTATTTT. It encodes CASVRPVDTQYF.

The rearrangement links TRBV19 to TRBJ1-2; D unclear. CDR3 length equals 11 residues. The germline V gene has CDR1 LNHDA and CDR2 SQIVND (reference sequence). V lost 9 bases and J lost 5, with 10 bases in between. The CDR3 DNA follows: TGTGCCAGCCGAGGGAGTTATGGCTACACCTTC. Translated: CASRGSYGYTF. The full variable domain, with the rest looked up from reference TRBV19 and TRBJ1-2, is DGGITQSPKYLFRKEGQNVTLSCEQNLNHDAMYWYRQDPGQGLRLIYYSQIVNDFQKGDIAEGYSVSREKKESFPLTVTSAQKNPTAFYLCASRGSYGYTFGSGTRLTVV.

The chain links TRBV6-5 to TRBJ2-1; TRBD2 matches 8 bases. The CDR3 length is 14 residues. CDR1 and CDR2 from the germline V gene are MNHEY and SVGAGI. V lost 7 bases, J lost 2 bases, and 4 bases stayed unmatched. The CDR3 is CASNLAGTYNEQFF. The CDR3 DNA sequence: TGTGCCAGCAATCTAGCGGGTACCTACAATGAGCAGTTCTTC.

The chain recombines TRBV7-9 with TRBJ1-2; TRBD1 matches 7 bases. Germline CDR1 SEHNR, CDR2 FQNEAQ (reference sequence). With 1 base clipped from V and 6 bases from J, the junction kept 2 bases outside the gene matches. This CDR3 contains 13 residues. CDR3 region: CASSLGGGDGYTF. CDR3 bases: TGTGCCAGCAGCTTAGGAGGGGGCGATGGCTACACCTTC. Drawing the rest from reference TRBV7-9 and TRBJ1-2, the complete variable domain is DTGVSQNPRHKITKRGQNVTFRCDPISEHNRLYWYRQTLGQGPEFLTYFQNEAQLEKSRLLSDRFSAERPKGSFSTLEIQRTEQGDSAMYLCASSLGGGDGYTFGSGTRLTVV.

The chain couples TRBV6-5 to TRBJ2-7; 9 bases fit TRBD1. This CDR3 comprises 15 residues. Germline CDR1 and CDR2: MNHEY and SVGAGI. The junction had 4 bases not matched to a gene; V was cut back by 2 bases and J by 2 bases. The CDR3 sequence: CASSYGDRATYEQYF. The CDR3 region has the DNA TGTGCCAGCAGTTACGGGGACAGGGCAACCTACGAGCAGTACTTC.

The chain has TRBV19 and TRBJ1-1, with a tentative D call TRBD1 (6 bases). There are 15 residues in the CDR3. CDR1 is LNHDA, CDR2 SQIVND, per germline (reference sequence). Deletions cut 5 bases from V and 0 bases from J, with 13 bases between. The CDR3 DNA sequence: TGTGCCAGTAGTTTGACAGGAATTCTGAACACTGAAGCTTTCTTT. Translation gives CASSLTGILNTEAFF.

This clone was picked up one time. V gene TRBV9 combines with J gene TRBJ2-4; 7 bases are a match to TRBD1. CDR1 and CDR2 from the germline V gene are SGDLS and YYNGEE. V dropped 1 base and J dropped 1; count of bases not matched to a gene: 8. The CDR3 has 17 amino acids. Here the CDR3 reads CASSVSTGVTAKNIQYF. DNA for the CDR3: TGTGCCAGCAGCGTAAGTACAGGGGTGACGGCCAAAAACATTCAGTACTTC.

The chain recombines TRBV19 with TRBJ2-1; D remains ambiguous. The CDR3 spans 15 residues. Trimming left V 2 bases short and J 7 bases short, with 15 bases between. In germline, CDR1 is LNHDA, CDR2 SQIVND (reference sequence). CDR3 loop: CASSIPLGNANEQFF. Written as DNA, the CDR3 is TGTGCCAGTAGTATACCCCTAGGAAATGCTAATGAGCAGTTCTTC. Looking up the rest from reference TRBV19 and TRBJ2-1 gives the full variable domain: DGGITQSPKYLFRKEGQNVTLSCEQNLNHDAMYWYRQDPGQGLRLIYYSQIVNDFQKGDIAEGYSVSREKKESFPLTVTSAQKNPTAFYLCASSIPLGNANEQFFGPGTRLTVL.

The rearrangement joins TRBV11-2 to TRBJ1-1; weak D call: TRBD1 (5 bases). Germline loops: CDR1 SGHAT, CDR2 FQNNGV. CDR3 size: 12 residues. The V end lost 4 bases, the J end lost 8 bases, and 11 bases lay between the germline ends. The CDR3 sequence is CASSWGGWEAFF. Written as DNA, the CDR3 is TGTGCCAGCAGCTGGGGCGGTTGGGAAGCTTTCTTT. The variable domain in full, completed from reference TRBV11-2 and TRBJ1-1, reads EAGVAQSPRYKIIEKRQSVAFWCNPISGHATLYWYQQILGQGPKLLIQFQNNGVVDDSQLPKDRFSAERLKGVDSTLKIQPAKLEDSAVYLCASSWGGWEAFFGQGTRLTVV.

In its sample, this clone was seen once. The V gene is TRBV7-2, the J gene TRBJ2-1; D remains ambiguous. The CDR3 has 12 amino acids. Germline loops: CDR1 SGHTA, CDR2 FQGNSA. Trimming left V 8 bases short and J 3 bases short, with 8 bases between. The CDR3, as DNA: TGTGCCAGCGCCAGCAGCTACAATGAGCAGTTCTTC. It encodes CASASSYNEQFF.

The genes are TRBV19 and TRBJ1-4; maybe TRBD1 (5 bases). Trimming stripped 4 bases from V and 8 bases from J, with 17 bases between. CDR1 is LNHDA and CDR2 is SQIVND in the germline V gene (reference sequence). The CDR3 has 15 amino acids. The CDR3 sequence is CASSTGALAGEKLFF. DNA for the CDR3: TGTGCCAGTAGTACCGGGGCACTCGCAGGAGAAAAACTGTTTTTT.

This chain connects TRBV6-5 to TRBJ2-7; maybe TRBD2 (5 bases). V lost 5 bases to trimming and J lost 4 bases, with 12 bases between them. Germline-derived CDR1 and CDR2 are MNHEY and SVGAGI. The CDR3 has 13 residues. This CDR3 reads CASSGRTGYEQYF. CDR3 DNA: TGTGCCAGCAGTGGAAGGACGGGGTACGAGCAGTACTTC.

This chain links TRBV7-2 with TRBJ1-2; D may be TRBD1 (5 bases). V was pared by 5 bases and J by 8 bases, with 21 bases between. Germline CDR1 and CDR2: SGHTA and FQGNSA. The CDR3 has 15 amino acids. The CDR3 here is CASSTSKGRLGGYTF. In nucleotides, the CDR3 is TGTGCCAGCAGCACCAGCAAGGGACGGCTGGGAGGCTACACCTTC.

The chain employs TRBV6-1 and TRBJ2-4; possible D gene TRBD2, 7 bases. The CDR3 runs 15 residues. The germline V and J ends were trimmed by 8 bases and 0 bases, with 14 bases remaining between them. Germline CDR1 is MNHNS and CDR2 is SASEGT. Here the CDR3 reads CASSGAGAAKNIQYF. The CDR3 nucleotides are TGTGCCAGCTCAGGGGCGGGGGCAGCCAAAAACATTCAGTACTTC.

The chain recombines TRBV30 with TRBJ2-1; D assignment may be TRBD1 or TRBD2 (5 bases each). The CDR3 is made up of 15 amino acids. Trimming took off 4 bases at V and 1 base at J, with 14 bases between the two ends. CDR1 is GTSNPN and CDR2 is SVGIG in the germline V gene (reference sequence). CDR3 DNA: TGTGCCTGGACCTGGTCAGGGAGTTCCTACAATGAGCAGTTCTTC. Translated: CAWTWSGSSYNEQFF. Using reference TRBV30 and TRBJ2-1 for the parts outside the CDR3, the full variable domain is SQTIHQWPATLVQPVGSPLSLECTVEGTSNPNLYWYRQAAGRGLQLLFYSVGIGQISSEVPQNLSASRPQDRQFILSSKKLLLSDSGFYLCAWTWSGSSYNEQFFGPGTRLTVL.

The rearrangement uses TRBV7-2 and TRBJ2-3; TRBD2 aligns across 7 bases. V trimming: 5 bases; J trimming: 0 bases; junction bases outside the gene matches: 5. The CDR3 is 15 amino acids. The germline gives CDR1 SGHTA, CDR2 FQGNSA. The CDR3: CASSPGGMSTDTQYF. CDR3 DNA: TGTGCCAGCAGCCCCGGGGGGATGAGCACAGATACGCAGTATTTT.

This clone was counted a few times. The chain links TRBV19 to TRBJ1-5; possibly TRBD1 for D (6 bases). This CDR3 contains 14 residues. V lost 3 bases and J lost 5, with 11 bases in between. CDR1 is LNHDA and CDR2 is SQIVND in the germline V gene (reference sequence). The CDR3 coding sequence is TGTGCCAGTAGTATCCGGACAGTCTATCAGCCCCAGCATTTT. This encodes CASSIRTVYQPQHF.